This TCR beta chain comes out of a study of T cells in Graves' hyperthyroidism and ophthalmopathy. V gave up 4 bases and J gave up 6 bases; unmatched junction bases: 3. The CDR3 has 14 residues. CDR1 and CDR2 (germline): ENHRY, SYGVKD. Amplification yielded TCR beta CDR3 regions, with RNA transcripts as the source. Primed by the HTBI set, a first-round RT-PCR was run on the TCR CDR3. TCRdb re-analysed the multiplex PCR reads in MiXCR, keeping a single row per CDR3 protein. The sample has 350,000 or so distinct CDR3 sequences, approximately 18% seen once. The sequencing input was blood. The chain has TRBV10-3 and TRBJ1-6, with 7 bases lining up with TRBD1. The source is a woman in her 50s with Graves' hyperthyroidism. The CDR3 bases are TGTGCCATCAGTGTCGGGACAGCTAATTCACCCCTCCACTTT. Protein sequence: CAISVGTANSPLHF.